This T cell receptor beta chain was captured by sequencing in a study of T cell responses to AZD1222 COVID-19 vaccine. Profiling relied on immunoSEQ multiplex PCR, and the TCRdb table lists in-frame clones only, not all of them. Here the sample spans around 130,000 clones, over 75% being singletons. V lost 3 bases and J lost 3, with 14 bases in between. CDR1 is GTSNPN and CDR2 is SVGIG in the germline V gene (reference sequence). The CDR3 has 14 amino acids. This material consisted of peripheral blood, taken on day 0 of MenACWY control vaccination. The source is an adult in good health. The rearrangement links TRBV30 to TRBJ1-1, with a tentative D call TRBD1 (5 bases). The chain's CDR3 is CAWSPPGGDTEAFF. The CDR3 bases are TGTGCCTGGAGCCCCCCCGGGGGGGACACTGAAGCTTTCTTT.